The TCR beta chain under discussion was sequenced for a study of blood T cells in healthy people across ages. Study-level findings and limits: Older age coincided with a roughly linear decline in TCR beta diversity per million T cells.

This clonotype was detected only a few times. Its antigen is not known. V lost 8 bases and J 3 bases, leaving 14 bases between the germline ends. This CDR3 has 15 residues. The authors extracted at least 5 micrograms of total RNA per sample. Alongside a J-beta primer mix, a sample-barcoded 5' primer served in a second PCR lasting roughly 6 to 12 cycles. From the 5' RACE reads, TCRdb called clonotypes with MiXCR, one entry per CDR3 protein. The repertoire holds under 800,000 distinct CDR3 sequences, with 35% to 45% as singletons. Source material: blood. The clonotype originates from a woman aged 60-75 years in good health. The chain combines TRBV12-3 or TRBV12-4 with TRBJ1-6; D is undetermined. CDR3 DNA sequence: TGTGCCAGCGGATGGACGGGGATCTATAATTCACCCCTCCACTTT. This encodes CASGWTGIYNSPLHF.